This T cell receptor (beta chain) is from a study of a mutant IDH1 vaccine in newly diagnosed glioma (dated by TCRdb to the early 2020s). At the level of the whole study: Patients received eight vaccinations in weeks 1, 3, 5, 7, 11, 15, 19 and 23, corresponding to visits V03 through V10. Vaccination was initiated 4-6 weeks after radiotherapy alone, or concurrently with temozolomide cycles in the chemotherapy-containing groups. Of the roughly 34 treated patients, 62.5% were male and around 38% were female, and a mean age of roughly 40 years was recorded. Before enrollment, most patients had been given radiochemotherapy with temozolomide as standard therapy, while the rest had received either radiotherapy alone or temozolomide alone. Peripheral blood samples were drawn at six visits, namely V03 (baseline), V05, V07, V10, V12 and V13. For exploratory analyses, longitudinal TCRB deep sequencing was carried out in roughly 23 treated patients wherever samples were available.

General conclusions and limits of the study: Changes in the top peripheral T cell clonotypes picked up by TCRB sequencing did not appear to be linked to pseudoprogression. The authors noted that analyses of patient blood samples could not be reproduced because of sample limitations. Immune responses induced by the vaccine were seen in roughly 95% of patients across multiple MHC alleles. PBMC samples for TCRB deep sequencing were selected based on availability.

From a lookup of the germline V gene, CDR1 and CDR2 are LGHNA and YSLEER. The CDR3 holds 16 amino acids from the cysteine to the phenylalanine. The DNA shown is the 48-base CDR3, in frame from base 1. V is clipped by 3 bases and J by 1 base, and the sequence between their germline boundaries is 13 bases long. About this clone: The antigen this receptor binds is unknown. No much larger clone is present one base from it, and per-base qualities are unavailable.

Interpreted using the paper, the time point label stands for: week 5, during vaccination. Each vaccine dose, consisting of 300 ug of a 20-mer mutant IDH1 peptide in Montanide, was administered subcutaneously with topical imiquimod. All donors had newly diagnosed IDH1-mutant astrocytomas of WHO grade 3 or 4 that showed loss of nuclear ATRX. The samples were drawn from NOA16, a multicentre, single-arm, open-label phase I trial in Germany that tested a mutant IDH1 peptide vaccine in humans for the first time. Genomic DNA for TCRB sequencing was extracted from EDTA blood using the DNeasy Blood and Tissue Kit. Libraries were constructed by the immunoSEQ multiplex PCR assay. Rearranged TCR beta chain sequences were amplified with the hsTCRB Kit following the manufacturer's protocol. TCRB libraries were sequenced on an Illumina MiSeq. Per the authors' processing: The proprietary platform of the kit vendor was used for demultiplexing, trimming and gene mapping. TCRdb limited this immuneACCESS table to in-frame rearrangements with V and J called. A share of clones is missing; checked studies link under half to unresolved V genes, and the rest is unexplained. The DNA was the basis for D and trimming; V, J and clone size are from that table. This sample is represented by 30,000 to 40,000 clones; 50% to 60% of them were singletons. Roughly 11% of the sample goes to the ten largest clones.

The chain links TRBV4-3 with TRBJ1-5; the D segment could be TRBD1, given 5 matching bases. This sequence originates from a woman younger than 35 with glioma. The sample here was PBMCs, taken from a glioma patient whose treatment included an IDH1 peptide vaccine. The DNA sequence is TGCGCCAGCAGCCAGTCTCAGGGAGTAAGCAATCAGCCCCAGCATTTT. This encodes CASSQSQGVSNQPQHF.